The 21 T cell receptor beta chains reported below all come from one sample, sequenced in a study of shared clonotypes between healthy human individuals. Sequencing was performed with immunoSEQ multiplex PCR; in TCRdb, only in-frame clones are kept and a portion is missing. The sample holds about 2.4 million clones, approximately 94% seen once. Source material: naive CD4+ T cells from PBMCs. Subset specified: CD45RA+ positively selected. These receptor sequences come from a man aged 18 to 29 in good health. Some clones in this sample may be carry-over from other donors' samples.

The J gene is TRBJ2-1, the V gene TRBV7-2, with 7 nucleotides matching TRBD1. Per the germline V gene, CDR1 is SGHTA and CDR2 is FQGNSA. Losses at the gene ends were 5 bases for V and 0 bases for J; bases not matched to a gene: 7. CDR3 length: 16 amino acids. In DNA, the CDR3 is TGTGCCAGCAGCACCACCGGGACAGCCTCCTACAATGAGCAGTTCTTC. Translation gives CASSTTGTASYNEQFF.

The DNA of the CDR3 is TGTGCCAGCAGCGTAGTTTCTGACAGGGGTTGGGGGGCCAACGTCCTGACTTTC. This translates into CASSVVSDRGWGANVLTF. The chain uses TRBV9 and TRBJ2-6; TRBD1 matches 8 bases. The length of the CDR3 is 18 residues. The V gene end was trimmed by 0 bases and the J gene end by 4 bases; junction bases not matched to a gene: 9. CDR1 is SGDLS, CDR2 YYNGEE, per germline.

The chain uses TRBV5-1 and TRBJ2-3; unclear D gene. This CDR3 comprises 16 residues. V was pared by 4 bases and J by 0 bases, with 15 bases between. Germline CDR1 and CDR2: SGHRS and YFSETQ. The CDR3 DNA sequence: TGCGCCAGCAGCGGCTTCATCGACACCAGCACAGATACGCAGTATTTT. It encodes CASSGFIDTSTDTQYF.

The chain couples TRBV5-1 to TRBJ2-1; D is undetermined. The V gene lost 4 bases and the J gene lost 10 bases, with 12 bases spanning the gap. CDR3 size: 12 residues. Per the germline V gene, CDR1 is SGHRS and CDR2 is YFSETQ. The CDR3 loop reads CASSPNRGEQFF. DNA for the CDR3: TGCGCCAGCAGCCCCAATCGAGGAGAGCAGTTCTTC.

The gene calls are TRBV4-1 and TRBJ2-1, with D perhaps TRBD1 (5 bases). The CDR3 covers 15 residues. Germline V gene data show CDR1 as MGHRA and CDR2 as YSYEKL. The ends were cut back, 4 bases at V and 8 bases at J, with 18 bases in the middle. The chain's CDR3 is CASSRQSDSFYEQFF. The CDR3 nucleotides read TGCGCCAGCAGCCGCCAATCCGACAGTTTCTATGAGCAGTTCTTC.

The genes are TRBV6-4 and TRBJ2-3; D may correspond to TRBD1 or TRBD2 (5 bases each). Between the trimmed V and J ends, which lost 4 bases and 2 bases, there was a span of 13 bases. The CDR3 contains 15 residues. Germline CDR1 MRHNA, CDR2 SNTAGT. The CDR3 DNA is TGTGCCAGCAGTGTCCGTGGGACGGTCACAGATACGCAGTATTTT. It translates to CASSVRGTVTDTQYF.

V is TRBV28 and J is TRBJ1-1; 8 nucleotides line up with TRBD1. The CDR3 runs to 12 residues. Trimming removed 7 bases from V and 7 bases from J; junction bases left unmatched: 5. Per germline, CDR1 MDHEN and CDR2 SYDVKM. CDR3 coding DNA: TGTGCCAGCAACATGGGGACAGGTGAAGCTTTCTTT. Translating it yields CASNMGTGEAFF.

The V call is TRBV9, the J call TRBJ2-1; D gene uncertain. Germline V lookup: CDR1 SGDLS, CDR2 YYNGEE. CDR3 length equals 13 residues. V lost 3 bases, J lost 2 bases, and 6 bases lay in between. The CDR3, as DNA: TGTGCCAGCAGCGCCTACACCTACAATGAGCAGTTCTTC. It specifies CASSAYTYNEQFF.

In the case of this clone: Different DNA sequences within this sample yield the same CDR3. The chain has TRBV5-4 and TRBJ1-1; perhaps TRBD1 as D (5 bases). The germline V gene has CDR1 SGHNT and CDR2 YYREEE (reference sequence). The CDR3 extends over 14 amino acids. Trimming took 4 bases from V and 2 from J, leaving 12 bases between them. CDR3 nucleotides: TGTGCCAGCAGCCCCCCGGGACTTAACACTGAAGCTTTCTTT. The encoded protein is CASSPPGLNTEAFF.

The chain employs TRBV6-5 and TRBJ2-7; 8 bases are a match to TRBD1. CDR3 size: 15 residues. Trimming took 2 bases from V and 5 from J; bases not matched to a gene: 8. Germline V gives CDR1 MNHEY, CDR2 SVGAGI. CDR3 residues: CASSYVMTGANEQYF. Written as DNA, the CDR3 is TGTGCCAGCAGTTACGTAATGACAGGGGCCAACGAGCAGTACTTC.

The rearrangement links TRBV5-1 to TRBJ2-7; the D gene is possibly TRBD1 (5 bases). V was trimmed by 0 bases and J by 2 bases, leaving 9 bases between them. This CDR3 spans 14 amino acids. In germline, CDR1 is SGHRS, CDR2 YFSETQ. The CDR3 reads CASSLETATYEQYF. CDR3 nucleotides: TGCGCCAGCAGCTTGGAGACAGCTACCTACGAGCAGTACTTC.

The rearrangement joins TRBV5-4 to TRBJ2-2, with unresolved D. The germline gives CDR1 SGHNT, CDR2 YYREEE (reference sequence). The V end lost 0 bases, the J end lost 4 bases, and 19 bases lay between the germline ends. There are 18 residues in the CDR3. Here the CDR3 DNA reads TGTGCCAGCAGCTTGGATCGGATTGGGCGAGCCCCCACCGGGGAGCTGTTTTTT. It is translated as CASSLDRIGRAPTGELFF.

For this clone: This sample also contains other DNA sequences that code for the same CDR3. The chain employs TRBV6-1 and TRBJ2-5; possible D gene TRBD2, 6 bases. CDR3 length: 14 residues. The ends were cut back, 6 bases at V and 2 bases at J, with 13 bases in the middle. Germline V lookup: CDR1 MNHNS, CDR2 SASEGT. The CDR3 nucleotides read TGTGCCAGCAGGTCCGGGGGACCTCAAGAGACCCAGTACTTC. It translates to CASRSGGPQETQYF.

The chain recombines TRBV11-2 with TRBJ2-1; tentatively, D is TRBD2 (6 bases). Germline V gene data show CDR1 as SGHAT and CDR2 as FQNNGV. V gave up 1 base and J gave up 2 bases, with 9 bases separating them. This CDR3 spans 15 amino acids. CDR3 nucleotide sequence: TGTGCCAGCAGCTTAGTTAGCGGTACCTACAATGAGCAGTTCTTC. It is translated as CASSLVSGTYNEQFF.

The rearrangement joins TRBV9 to TRBJ1-4, with D perhaps TRBD1 (6 bases). V lost 3 bases to trimming and J lost 7 bases, with 13 bases between them. Germline values: CDR1 SGDLS, CDR2 YYNGEE. This CDR3 is built from 14 residues. The CDR3 reads CASSGGTIGEKLFF. DNA of the CDR3: TGTGCCAGCAGCGGAGGGACAATTGGTGAAAAACTGTTTTTT.

Note on this clone: The same CDR3 also results from other DNA sequences found in this sample. The chain combines TRBV5-1 with TRBJ2-7; D might be TRBD1 or TRBD2, each matching 5 bases. Germline CDR1 is SGHRS and CDR2 is YFSETQ. CDR3 length: 12 amino acids. The ends were cut back, 3 bases at V and 6 bases at J, with 10 bases in the middle. In nucleotides, the CDR3 is TGCGCCAGCAGCTCCGGGACGGGCGAGCAGTACTTC. Protein sequence: CASSSGTGEQYF.

The chain links TRBV7-2 to TRBJ1-6; maybe TRBD1 (5 bases). The ends were cut back, 1 base at V and 2 bases at J, with 9 bases in the middle. The germline CDR1 and CDR2 sequences are SGHTA and FQGNSA. The CDR3 spans 16 residues. CDR3 loop: CASSLVSGAYNSPLHF. CDR3 bases: TGTGCCAGCAGCTTAGTTTCGGGGGCCTATAATTCACCCCTCCACTTT.

This clone was seen a single time. The chain couples TRBV6-5 to TRBJ2-3, with TRBD2 identical over 8 bases. The CDR3 totals 13 residues. Germline lookup yields CDR1 MNHEY and CDR2 SVGAGI. V gave up 6 bases and J gave up 6 bases; unmatched junction bases: 5. The CDR3 loop is CASRGLGWDTQYF. Here the CDR3 DNA reads TGTGCCAGCAGGGGACTAGGGTGGGATACGCAGTATTTT.

J is TRBJ1-4 and V is TRBV2; 8 bases align to TRBD1. This CDR3 comprises 15 residues. Trimming cost V 5 bases and J 6 bases; bases outside gene matches: 8. CDR1 and CDR2 from the germline V gene are SNHLY and FYNNEI. CDR3 nucleotides: TGTGCCAGCAGTAAGGACAGGGTAAACTATGAAAAACTGTTTTTT. Translated, it gives CASSKDRVNYEKLFF.

This chain links TRBV5-1 with TRBJ1-2; a possible D gene is TRBD1 (6 bases). V was shortened by 4 bases and J by 6 bases, with 19 bases between the two germline ends. There are 15 residues in the CDR3. The germline CDR1 and CDR2 sequences are SGHRS and YFSETQ. CDR3: CASSRWTDYLDGYTF. The DNA of the CDR3 is TGCGCCAGCAGCAGATGGACAGACTATCTCGATGGCTACACCTTC.

The rearrangement joins TRBV9 to TRBJ2-7, with no clear D. Germline values: CDR1 SGDLS, CDR2 YYNGEE. CDR3 length: 16 amino acids. Between the trimmed V and J ends, which lost 2 bases and 2 bases, there was a span of 17 bases. The DNA of the CDR3 is TGTGCCAGCAGCGTTGGAGACCCAAACGGCCCCTACGAGCAGTACTTC. Protein: CASSVGDPNGPYEQYF.